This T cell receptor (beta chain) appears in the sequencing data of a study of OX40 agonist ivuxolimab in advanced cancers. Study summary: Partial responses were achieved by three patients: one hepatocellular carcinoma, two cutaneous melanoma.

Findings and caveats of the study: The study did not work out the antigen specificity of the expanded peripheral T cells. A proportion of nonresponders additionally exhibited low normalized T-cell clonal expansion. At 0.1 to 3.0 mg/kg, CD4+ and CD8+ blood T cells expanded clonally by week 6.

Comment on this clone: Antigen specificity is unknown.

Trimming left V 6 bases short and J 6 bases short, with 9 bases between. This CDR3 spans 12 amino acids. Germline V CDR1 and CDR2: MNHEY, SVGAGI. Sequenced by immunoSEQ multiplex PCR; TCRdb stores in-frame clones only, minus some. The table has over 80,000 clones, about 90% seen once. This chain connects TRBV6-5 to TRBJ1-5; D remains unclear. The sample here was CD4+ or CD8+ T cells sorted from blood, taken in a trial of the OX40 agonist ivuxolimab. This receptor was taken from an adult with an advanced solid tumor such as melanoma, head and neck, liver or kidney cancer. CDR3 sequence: CASRGSGQPQHF. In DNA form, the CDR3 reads TGTGCCAGCAGGGGAAGTGGTCAGCCCCAGCATTTT.